A single sample gave rise to the 14 T cell receptor beta chains below, sequenced in a study of patients and donors after allogeneic stem cell transplantation. TCRdb used MiXCR to reprocess the RT-PCR reads, holding one entry per CDR3 protein. The table includes about a million distinct CDR3 sequences, 18% detected once. The material sequenced was blood, either unsorted or a sorted T cell fraction (not recorded which). These TCRs come from a human donor who was either an allogeneic HSCT recipient or a stem cell or donor lymphocyte infusion donor (not recorded which). It is not recorded whose cells these are; they may come from a transplant donor.

J is TRBJ2-3 and V is TRBV29-1, with D perhaps TRBD2 (6 bases). Germline V gene sequence: CDR1 SQVTM, CDR2 ANQGSEA. V lost 7 bases to trimming and J lost 2 bases, with 19 bases between them. This CDR3 spans 15 amino acids. This chain's CDR3 is CSATGRRGSTDTQYF. CDR3 sequence (DNA): TGCAGCGCCACGGGGCGGCGGGGCTCCACAGATACGCAGTATTTT.

This clonotype turned up a few times. This chain links TRBV12-3 or TRBV12-4 with TRBJ2-1, with TRBD2 as a possible D gene (6 bases). The V gene lost 5 bases and the J gene lost 5 bases, with 19 bases spanning the gap. This CDR3 spans 16 amino acids. This CDR3 reads CASSTLDPGVDNEQFF. The CDR3 DNA is TGTGCCAGCAGTACCTTGGACCCGGGGGTAGACAATGAGCAGTTCTTC.

The chain combines TRBV21-1 with TRBJ2-1; TRBD1 was called by the table and not checked on the DNA. TRBV21-1 is designated a pseudogene. The CDR3 totals 17 residues. The CDR3 DNA sequence: TGTGCCAGCAGCACCACCCTAGCCCGGGAGTTCCCGAGTGAGCAGTTCTTC. Protein: CASSTTLAREFPSEQFF.

This clonotype was picked up many times. The chain has TRBV12-3 or TRBV12-4 and TRBJ2-1; 12 bases map to TRBD2. The junction had 14 bases not matched to a gene; V was cut back by 6 bases and J by 8 bases. The CDR3 consists of 17 residues. The CDR3 DNA sequence: TGTGCCAGCAGCGACCATGGACTAGCGGGAAATGGGCATGAGCAGTTCTTC. This sequence encodes CASSDHGLAGNGHEQFF.

This clonotype has ten or more counts. The junction departs from the called germline gene at one end, perhaps through a read error. The rearrangement links TRBV3-1 to TRBJ1-1; D uncertain. CDR3 length equals 13 residues. In germline, CDR1 is LGHDT, CDR2 YNNKEL (reference sequence). CDR3 amino acids: CASSQGTGTEAFF. The CDR3 coding sequence is TGCGCCAGCAGCCAAGGCACGGGGACTGAAGCTTTCTTT.

This clonotype was observed a handful of times. This chain uses TRBV15 with TRBJ1-4; D is unclear. The CDR3 spans 13 residues. From germline, CDR1 is LNHNV and CDR2 YYDKDF (reference sequence). V lost 2 bases and J lost 8, with 9 bases in between. CDR3 bases: TGTGCCACCAGCAGAACGAAGACAGAAAAACTGTTTTTT. Protein sequence: CATSRTKTEKLFF. Full variable domain (rest looked up from reference TRBV15 and TRBJ1-4): DAMVIQNPRYQVTQFGKPVTLSCSQTLNHNVMYWYQQKSSQAPKLLFHYYDKDFNNEADTPDNFQSRRPNTSFCFLDIRSPGLGDTAMYLCATSRTKTEKLFFGSGTQLSVL.

This clonotype has only a few counts. This rearrangement joins TRBV11-2 to TRBJ2-7; possibly TRBD1 for D (6 bases). CDR1 is SGHAT, CDR2 FQNNGV, per germline. The CDR3 totals 16 residues. Trimming took off 3 bases at V and 1 base at J, with 16 bases between the two ends. The CDR3 loop reads CASSLGRDTTSYEQYF. DNA of the CDR3: TGTGCCAGCAGCTTGGGCCGGGACACTACATCCTACGAGCAGTACTTC.

This clonotype was seen only a few times. V usage is TRBV12-3 or TRBV12-4 and J usage is TRBJ2-7; 12 nucleotides agree with TRBD2. The CDR3 has 16 amino acids. After removal of 4 bases from V and 3 bases from J, the junction contained 7 bases not matched to a gene. The CDR3 spells CASSYGLAGLSYEQYF. CDR3 nucleotide sequence: TGTGCCAGCAGTTATGGACTAGCGGGACTTAGCTACGAGCAGTACTTC.

This chain uses TRBV10-3 with TRBJ2-5, with 7 bases fitting TRBD1. CDR3 size: 15 residues. V lost 2 bases and J lost 4; bases outside the gene matches: 7. Germline V gene lookup returns CDR1 ENHRY and CDR2 SYGVKD. DNA for the CDR3: TGTGCCATCAGTGAGGCGACAGGGTCGCGAGAGACCCAGTACTTC. It is translated as CAISEATGSRETQYF.

This clonotype was found a few times. The chain employs TRBV4-1 and TRBJ2-5; 8 bases are shared with TRBD2. Germline values: CDR1 MGHRA, CDR2 YSYEKL. V lost 1 base, J lost 7 bases, and 11 bases stayed unmatched. This CDR3 comprises 16 residues. Here the CDR3 reads CASSQVAGLPGGTQYF. CDR3 in DNA: TGCGCCAGCAGCCAAGTAGCGGGGCTCCCCGGGGGGACCCAGTACTTC.

This clonotype appeared a few times. V is TRBV5-1 and J is TRBJ1-1, with TRBD1 identical over 11 bases. The CDR3 sequence is 18 residues long. V was pared by 1 base and J by 4 bases, with 12 bases of the junction left unmatched. Looked up from germline, CDR1 is SGHRS and CDR2 is YFSETQ. The CDR3 here is CASSLRGQGAWWGTEAFF. The CDR3 region has the DNA TGCGCCAGCAGCTTGAGAGGACAGGGGGCTTGGTGGGGCACTGAAGCTTTCTTT.

The V and J genes are TRBV30 and TRBJ2-5; possible D gene TRBD2, 6 bases. V was shortened by 4 bases and J by 6 bases, with 18 bases between the two germline ends. The CDR3 extends over 14 amino acids. CDR1 GTSNPN and CDR2 SVGIG come from the germline V gene (reference sequence). DNA for the CDR3: TGTGCCTGGACTCCGAGGGACTCTCGAAAGACCCAGTACTTC. Translating it yields CAWTPRDSRKTQYF.

This clonotype showed up many times. The V and J genes are TRBV12-3 or TRBV12-4 and TRBJ2-2; TRBD1 aligns across 8 bases. This CDR3 contains 16 residues. V lost 7 bases and J lost 2; bases outside the gene matches: 9. The CDR3 DNA is TGTGCCAGCATTAAAATCGGGACAGGCAACACCGGGGAGCTGTTTTTT. It yields the protein CASIKIGTGNTGELFF.

CDR3 in amino acids: CASSSPGLAKETQYF. In DNA form, the CDR3 reads TGTGCCAGCAGCTCCCCGGGACTAGCCAAAGAGACCCAGTACTTC. The J gene is TRBJ2-5, the V gene TRBV6-2 or TRBV6-3, with 9 bases that match TRBD2. V was pared by 6 bases and J by 3 bases, with 8 bases of the junction left unmatched. The CDR3 extends over 15 amino acids. CDR1 MNHEY and CDR2 SVGEGT come from the germline V gene.